The 14 T cell receptor beta chains below come from one sample, sequenced in a study of blood T cells in healthy people across ages. Then a second PCR, running about 7 to 11 cycles, was carried out with a sample-barcoded 5' primer and a J-beta primer mix. TCRdb itself ran the 5' RACE reads through MiXCR, one entry per CDR3 protein. The sample has 540,000 or so distinct CDR3 sequences, nearly 25% seen once. This sample also appeared in a second study, on T cells of mothers and their children.

The sequencing input was blood. These receptors all stem from a boy between 10 and 17 years old in good health.

This chain uses TRBV11-1 with TRBJ2-1; D gene ambiguous. CDR3 size: 11 residues. Trimming shortened V by 3 bases and J by 8 bases, and 5 bases separated the two germline ends. Looked up from germline, CDR1 is SGHAT and CDR2 is FQDESV (reference sequence). CDR3 nucleotide sequence: TGTGCCAGCAGCTTTGAGGATGAGCAGTTCTTC. This codes for CASSFEDEQFF.

V usage is TRBV5-6 and J usage is TRBJ1-1; 7 bases are shared with TRBD1. The CDR3 runs to 15 residues. The J segment lost 4 bases and the V segment lost 2 bases, leaving 8 bases of the junction unmatched. CDR1 is SGHDT, CDR2 YYEEEE, per germline. This CDR3 is CASSFGGDSVTEAFF. CDR3 DNA sequence: TGTGCCAGCAGCTTTGGGGGGGACAGCGTCACTGAAGCTTTCTTT.

This clonotype has a handful of counts. A much larger clone lies one base from this, so it may be a read error. This chain joins TRBV21-1 and TRBJ2-5; the table names TRBD1, a call not compared with the DNA. The DNA end is a closer match to TRBJ2-7, so the J assignment may be wrong. TRBV21-1 is an annotated pseudogene. The CDR3 totals 14 residues. The CDR3 here is CACSTRGYSYEQYF. CDR3 DNA: TGTGCCTGCAGCACCAGGGGGTACTCCTACGAGCAGTACTTC.

This clonotype was observed a few times. The chain links TRBV28 to TRBJ2-5; the match to TRBD2 covers 9 bases. The assigned J gene may be wrong: the sequence end matches TRBJ2-7 better. CDR3 length equals 16 residues. CDR1 is MDHEN, CDR2 SYDVKM, per germline. The CDR3 DNA sequence: TGTGCCAGCAGTCCAGTTAGAGCGGGGGGTGCTCACGAGCAGTACTTC. It yields the protein CASSPVRAGGAHEQYF.

This sequence joins TRBV15 and TRBJ2-6; D is uncertain. The CDR3 contains 17 residues. Germline-derived CDR1 and CDR2 are LNHNV and YYDKDF (reference sequence). V was shortened by 1 base and J by 0 bases, with 10 bases between the two germline ends. In DNA, the CDR3 is TGTGCCACCAGCAGAGCCGGAGATCTCTCTGGGGCCAACGTCCTGACTTTC. Its protein is CATSRAGDLSGANVLTF.

The genes are TRBV9 and TRBJ2-3; D might be TRBD2 (6 bases). V dropped 4 bases and J dropped 5 bases, with 23 bases sitting between them. Looked up from germline, CDR1 is SGDLS and CDR2 is YYNGEE. The CDR3 runs to 17 residues. Here the CDR3 DNA reads TGTGCCAGCAGCCCACAGAAGTCGGGGGTGGCGAGAGATACGCAGTATTTT. Its protein is CASSPQKSGVARDTQYF. The entire variable domain, with the rest obtained from reference TRBV9 and TRBJ2-3, is as follows: DSGVTQTPKHLITATGQRVTLRCSPRSGDLSVYWYQQSLDQGLQFLIQYYNGEERAKGNILERFSAQQFPDLHSELNLSSLELGDSALYFCASSPQKSGVARDTQYFGPGTRLTVL.

To note about this clonotype: At one of its ends the junction is not consistent with the germline gene, which may arise from a read error. This sequence joins TRBV7-8 and TRBJ1-2; 8 bases are shared with TRBD1. The germline CDR1 and CDR2 sequences are SGHVS and FQNEAQ. This CDR3 is built from 16 residues. The CDR3 here is CAGSLAGGQANYGYTF. Here the CDR3 DNA reads TGTGCCGGCAGCTTAGCGGGGGGACAGGCAAACTATGGCTACACCTTC.

This clonotype has ten or more counts. The chain joins TRBV24-1 to TRBJ2-3, with 12 positions matching TRBD2. Trimming took 7 bases from V and 6 from J; bases not matched to a gene: 16. This CDR3 region has 18 residues. CDR1 and CDR2 (germline): KGHDR, SFDVKD. The DNA of the CDR3 is TGTGCCACCAGCTCCGTACCTACTAGCGGGAGGTACGGGGATACGCAGTATTTT. Protein product: CATSSVPTSGRYGDTQYF.

Turning to this clonotype: The junction and the germline gene differ at one end; a read error may be behind it. The V call is TRBV27, the J call TRBJ1-3; D uncertain. This CDR3 has 13 residues. The germline V gene has CDR1 MNHEY and CDR2 SMNVEV (reference sequence). The CDR3 region has the DNA TGCGCCAGCACGGCCCACCTTGGAAACACCATATATTTT. It codes for CASTAHLGNTIYF.

This clonotype was counted between two and nine times. The chain is built from TRBV11-2 and TRBJ1-1; 9 positions agree with TRBD1. The V and J ends lost 5 bases and 2 bases, in that order; junction bases with no gene match: 6. This CDR3 is 15 amino acids long. Germline loops: CDR1 SGHAT, CDR2 FQNNGV. CDR3 residues: CASSPRTGANTEAFF. The CDR3 DNA follows: TGTGCCAGCAGCCCCCGGACAGGGGCTAACACTGAAGCTTTCTTT.

The CDR3 sequence: CASSFWRRETQYF. As DNA, the CDR3 is TGTGCCAGCAGTTTCTGGCGAAGAGAGACCCAGTACTTC. The rearrangement uses TRBV12-3 or TRBV12-4 and TRBJ2-5; unclear D gene. The CDR3 sequence is 13 residues long. V was clipped by 3 bases and J by 4 bases, with 9 bases between them.

This clonotype was detected a few times. CDR3 protein: CASSPASGGMNSPLHF. As DNA, the CDR3 is TGTGCCAGCTCACCAGCGTCAGGGGGCATGAATTCACCCCTCCACTTT. The rearrangement uses TRBV18 and TRBJ1-6; TRBD1 agrees at 8 bases. CDR1 and CDR2 (germline): KGHSH, LQKENI. This CDR3 is built from 16 residues. The ends lost 2 bases at V and 7 bases at J; junction bases unmatched: 7.

There are a few counts of this clonotype. This rearrangement joins TRBV6-2 or TRBV6-3 to TRBJ2-2; no clear D gene. Per the germline V gene, CDR1 is MNHEY and CDR2 is SVGEGT. The CDR3 has 14 residues. V was pared by 5 bases and J by 3 bases, with 10 bases between. The CDR3 region is CASSPSADTGELFF. As DNA, the CDR3 is TGTGCCAGCAGTCCATCGGCGGACACCGGGGAGCTGTTTTTT.

The CDR3 reads CASSLEGLAGGLGNEQFF. CDR3 bases: TGTGCCAGCAGCTTAGAGGGACTAGCGGGAGGGCTCGGTAATGAGCAGTTCTTC. V is TRBV11-2 and J is TRBJ2-1; 16 bases agree with TRBD2. The trim removed 0 bases at V and 7 bases at J, leaving 6 bases unmatched. Germline V CDR1 and CDR2: SGHAT, FQNNGV. This CDR3 comprises 18 residues. The full variable domain, with the rest looked up from reference TRBV11-2 and TRBJ2-1, is EAGVAQSPRYKIIEKRQSVAFWCNPISGHATLYWYQQILGQGPKLLIQFQNNGVVDDSQLPKDRFSAERLKGVDSTLKIQPAKLEDSAVYLCASSLEGLAGGLGNEQFFGPGTRLTVL.